The following is a T cell receptor beta chain sequence with its context. Its antigen is as yet unknown. This sample was included in a study of OX40 agonist ivuxolimab in advanced cancers. Turning to the study itself: Ivuxolimab was administered intravenously to patients at 0.01 to 10 mg/kg every 2 weeks. Antecedent anti-PD-1, anti-PD-L1 or anti-CTLA-4 therapy was permissible, with over 35% having received some.

In germline, CDR1 is SGHRS, CDR2 YFSETQ. Trimming cost V 4 bases and J 6 bases; bases outside gene matches: 15. The length of the CDR3 is 16 residues. Method: immunoSEQ multiplex PCR; TCRdb's copy keeps in-frame clones and lacks some. The profile covers 85,000 to 100,000 clones, with around nine tenths appearing a single time and around 0.3% taken by the ten largest. Overall study findings and caveats: Undetermined was the antigen specificity of the expanded peripheral T cells.

This specimen was CD4+ or CD8+ T cells sorted from blood, taken in a trial of the OX40 agonist ivuxolimab. The sequence came from an adult with an advanced solid tumor such as melanoma, head and neck, liver or kidney cancer. The chain couples TRBV5-1 to TRBJ2-5; 7 nucleotides agree with TRBD2. The CDR3 region is CASSRWAGAMGKTQYF. CDR3 sequence (DNA): TGCGCCAGCAGCCGTTGGGCGGGAGCGATGGGGAAGACCCAGTACTTC.